This T cell receptor beta chain is from a study of cytomegalovirus exposure and HLA in healthy donors (dated by TCRdb to 2016 to 2017). The study in broad terms: An earlier analysis of roughly 630 of the donors reported roughly 270 Gb of sequence data and 100 million to 140 million unique TCR beta sequences from some 180 million T cells. An early release that covered some 630 HLA-typed donors contained about 300 gigabases of sequencing data and approximately 85 million unique TCR sequences. Of the 398 genotyped donors, approximately 80% fell in the genetic ancestry cluster associated with self-reported Caucasian donors. The study aimed to test whether signatures of past pathogen exposure could be identified by cataloging public T cell receptors. The T cell repertoires of roughly 660 subjects were profiled by immunosequencing and related to cytomegalovirus serostatus. A separate validation cohort of 90 to 150 different subjects was used in addition to the 666-subject first cohort. High-throughput TCR immunosequencing, statistical association of individual TCRs with disease status, and machine learning were combined to predict cytomegalovirus infection status. A later analysis re-analyzed previously published TCR beta repertoires from roughly 630 donors and added high-resolution HLA genotyping to study TCR occurrence patterns. The later analysis used no new phenotypic data to find candidate immune exposures, relying instead on TCR beta sequences and their occurrence across donors. An earlier analysis of 450 to 750 of the donors used high-throughput TCR beta sequencing to judge whether each TCR beta V gene segment behaved as functional or pseudogenic. Alongside the repertoire data, information on donor age, sex, ethnicity and CMV serostatus was compiled. Genome-wide SNP genotypes for about 55% of the roughly 670 donors were used in a later genetic analysis, which treated that subset as a discovery cohort. All discovery cohort repertoires had been generated on a single sequencing platform. Class I and class II HLA loci were covered by the typing at four-digit resolution. Typing coverage varied by locus: roughly 620-630 donors for A, B, C, DRB1 and DQB1; roughly 560 for DQA1; 600 to 610 for DPA1; some 470 for DPB1. Roughly 5 DR-DQ haplotypes were handled as single units for association and clustering because linkage in the cohort was strong. Among about 400 genotyped donors of the cohort, an average of approximately 240,000 unique TCR beta nucleotide sequences was sequenced per donor, of which roughly 17% were non-productive.

Regarding this clone: No antigen is known for it. One base away there is no much larger clone; base qualities are not given. Other DNA sequences in the same sample also yield this CDR3.

Overall results and qualifications from the work: The study listed 164 TCR beta chains as associated with cytomegalovirus. In a later analysis, several top co-occurrence clusters were reported to appear linked to parvovirus B19, influenza, CMV and Epstein-Barr virus. A later analysis associated 16,951 TCR beta sequences with specific HLA alleles at a false discovery rate of 0.05. According to a later analysis, most CMV-associated TCR beta chains appeared to be HLA-restricted, and the HLA associations seemed to be driven largely by CMV exposure. This cohort had only TCR beta chains sequenced, and the lack of alpha or paired-chain data limited which features could be detected. Compared with the roughly 700-donor mean, donors in an Asian-associated ancestry cluster had fewer N-insertions in productive TCRs, according to a later genetic analysis. A further reported finding was that TCR beta sequences accurately predicted the HLA-A and HLA-B alleles for most subjects in the first cohort. Roughly uniform sequencing depth across donors was assumed in presence/absence analyses, although this assumption may not hold. According to a later analysis, TCR association rates differed among HLA loci, with DRB1 alleles showing the most associated TCRs and HLA-C alleles showing the fewest. The only immune exposure information available for the cohort was CMV serostatus. Strong co-occurrence of HLA alleles, especially DR and DQ, made assigning TCR associations to individual alleles difficult. In an earlier analysis of some 500 of the donors, most TCR beta V segments were observed in productive rearrangements about 90% or about 30% of the time, broadly matching IMGT annotations. According to the authors, the approach could potentially be generalized to other disease states and immunological phenotypes. Linkage disequilibrium might explain the correlated functional status among segregating V segments, but an unknown experimental factor could not be excluded. Because counts were too low, roughly 17 rarely observed V segments, including chromosome 9 orphons, were left out of the earlier analysis of 587 of the donors. While some public TCRs were present in many individuals, most TCR sequences turned up only very rarely across donors. V-gene and J-gene trimming of TCR beta chains was associated with a missense DCLRE1C variant in a later genetic analysis, and the association was replicated in an independent cohort. The sequencing pipeline was judged likely to have produced a cluster of highly shared sequence variants as a technical artifact. In both the original and validation cohorts, the classifier was reported to diagnose cytomegalovirus status with high specificity and sensitivity. Because HLA typing was unavailable for some donors at each locus, only the typed subset was used in association tests. Some IMGT-functional V segments, including TRBV6-2 and TRBV6-3, could not be told apart with the 87-base-pair reads, so those segments were excluded. In vitro tests confirmed that a few of the cytomegalovirus-associated TCR beta chains recognize cytomegalovirus antigens. In a later analysis, HLA-associated TCR beta chains were found to be more clonally expanded and to have lower generation probabilities than equally common non-associated chains.

Libraries were constructed by the immunoSEQ multiplex PCR assay. The multiplex PCR relied on a mix of 60 forward primers for TCR Vbeta segments and 13 reverse primers for TCR Jbeta segments. The CDR3 region of rearranged TCR beta genes was amplified from genomic DNA with a multiplex PCR assay. Amplified TCR beta libraries were sequenced as 87-base-pair reads on the Illumina HiSeq System. On the authors' methods: A later analysis counted about 80 million unique TCR beta chains across the 670 or so repertoires, and around 9.9 million of these chains were shared by at least two donors. To remove PCR and sequencing errors, raw reads were error-corrected and collapsed into unique sequences using a nearest-neighbor algorithm that merged closely related sequences. To assign V, D and J gene segments, CDR3 sequences were aligned to IMGT reference sequences. For a sequence to be retained, a match of at least six nucleotides was required to both a V gene segment and a J gene segment. A rearrangement was called productive if the CDR3 had no stop codons and remained in frame with V and J, and every other rearrangement was called non-productive. CDR3 was defined by IMGT convention, running from the second conserved V-encoded cysteine to the conserved J-encoded phenylalanine. The earlier analysis of 550 to 650 of the donors excluded any sequence lacking an unambiguous match to a single V gene segment. In an earlier analysis of roughly 500 of the donors, V segments were called functional above 56.7% productive rearrangements and were called segregating when the between-donor standard deviation exceeded 5%. A statistical classification framework was developed to diagnose cytomegalovirus status using the catalog of TCR beta chain sequences. A later analysis assigned V and J genes by comparing TCR nucleotide sequences with IMGT/GENE-DB human TR gene sequences. Using the TCRdist pipeline, a later analysis assigned CDR3 sequences along with most-parsimonious VDJ recombination scenarios. A later analysis defined each TCR beta chain by its CDR3 amino acid sequence plus V-gene family, and excluded reads lacking a unique V-gene family. In a later analysis, around 600 highly shared, low-generation-probability nucleotide sequences were removed to address suspected cross-contamination and a sequencing artifact. In a later analysis, a clonal expansion index was calculated for each public chain from normalized within-repertoire ranks of inferred template counts. In a later analysis, generation probabilities were computed using a VDJ recombination model fitted to out-of-frame rearrangements, and the results were checked against IGoR. Hypergeometric tests were used in a later analysis to score TCR-TCR, TCR-HLA and TCR-CMV co-occurrence, with a repertoire-size bias correction applied to the TCR pairs. In a later analysis, false discovery rates were estimated by permuting HLA or CMV assignments 20 times. In a later analysis, co-occurring TCRs were grouped with DBSCAN, and TCRdist sequence similarity was added when clustering was performed within HLA-allele-positive subsets. Repertoires with fewer than 30,000 or more than 120,000 public chains were left out of co-occurrence clustering, as were about 5 repertoires with anomalous nucleotide sharing. TCRdb's version of the immuneACCESS table is confined to in-frame rearrangements and falls short of the full clone set. An unresolved V gene accounts for under half of the shortfall where checked; the remainder is of unknown origin. That table furnishes V, J and clone size, whereas the DNA furnished D and trimming. Across this sample there are about 130,000 clones, with 79% seen only once. 1.5% to 2.5% of the sample is taken by the ten largest.

The CDR1 and CDR2 encoded by the germline V gene are SGHRS and YFSETQ. The CDR3, from cysteine to phenylalanine, totals 15 residues. This entry keeps only the CDR3 DNA: 45 bases, framed from base 1. V is clipped by 0 bases and J by 4 bases, and the sequence between their germline boundaries is 11 bases long. In total, fewer than 750 healthy bone marrow donors made up the cohort. At the time of sampling, every cohort member was nominally healthy, though immune exposures that went unrecorded were likely present. The donor was CMV seronegative and belonged to the group of over 350 seronegative cohort members. Every donor gave a peripheral blood sample, and the peripheral blood mononuclear cells from that sample were used for TCR beta sequencing. Genomic DNA was extracted from the blood cell samples with the Qiagen DNeasy Blood Extraction Kit.

This clonotype was sampled from a man aged 18 to 29 in good health and CMV-seronegative. Source material: PBMCs. Recombination joined TRBV5-1 with TRBJ2-1, with TRBD2 tentatively as D gene (6 bases match). The sequenced DNA: TGCGCCAGCAGCTTGGGTAGCGGTAGTTACAATGAGCAGTTCTTC. Translated, this is CASSLGSGSYNEQFF.